This T cell receptor (beta chain) is drawn from a study of monozygotic twins with inflammatory bowel disease. Study-level results: For repertoire similarity, concordant twins did not differ from discordant twins, possibly because power was limited. IBD patients had lower TCRbeta diversity (inverse Simpson) than healthy co-twins.

The CDR3 runs 14 residues. Germline CDR1 is GTSNPN and CDR2 is SVGIG (reference sequence). Of note for this clonotype: The antigen is not known.

From its re-call of the 5' RACE reads, TCRdb lists each CDR3 protein once, without DNA. The sample's table shows 400,000 to 500,000 distinct CDR3 sequences. This receptor was identified in a human donor with ulcerative colitis or Crohn's disease, or a healthy co-twin of an affected twin (not recorded which). The chain has TRBV30 and TRBJ1-5. Sequenced sample: blood. CDR3 residues: CAWSSGIGEQPQHF.